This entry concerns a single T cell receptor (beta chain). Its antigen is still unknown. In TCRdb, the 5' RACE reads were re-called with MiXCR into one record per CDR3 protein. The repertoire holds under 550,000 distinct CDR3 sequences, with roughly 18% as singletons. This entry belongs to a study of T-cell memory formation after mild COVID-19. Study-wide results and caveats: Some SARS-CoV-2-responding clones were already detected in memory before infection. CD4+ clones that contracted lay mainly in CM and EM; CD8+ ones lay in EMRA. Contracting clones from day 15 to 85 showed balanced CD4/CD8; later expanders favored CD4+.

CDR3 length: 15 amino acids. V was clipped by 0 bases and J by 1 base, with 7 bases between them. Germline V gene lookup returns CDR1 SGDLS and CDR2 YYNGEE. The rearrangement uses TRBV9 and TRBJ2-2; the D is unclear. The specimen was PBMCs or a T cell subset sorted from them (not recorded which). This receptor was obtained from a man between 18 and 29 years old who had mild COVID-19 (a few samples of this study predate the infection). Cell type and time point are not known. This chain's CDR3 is CASSVASKNTGELFF. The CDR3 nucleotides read TGTGCCAGCAGCGTAGCCTCGAAGAACACCGGGGAGCTGTTTTTT.